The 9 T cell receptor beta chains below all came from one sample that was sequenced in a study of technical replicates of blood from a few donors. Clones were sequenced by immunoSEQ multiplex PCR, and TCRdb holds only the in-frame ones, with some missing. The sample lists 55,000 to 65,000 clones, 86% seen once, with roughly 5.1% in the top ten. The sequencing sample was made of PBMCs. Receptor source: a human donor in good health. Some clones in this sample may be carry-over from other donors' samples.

Here the CDR3 DNA reads TGTGCCAGTAGTACCGGACAGACCTCACCCCTCCACTTT. Protein sequence: CASSTGQTSPLHF. The chain links TRBV19 to TRBJ1-6, with D perhaps matching TRBD1 (6 bases). The V and J ends lost 4 bases and 10 bases respectively, with 11 bases between them. Germline V gene data show CDR1 as LNHDA and CDR2 as SQIVND (reference sequence). CDR3 length: 13 residues.

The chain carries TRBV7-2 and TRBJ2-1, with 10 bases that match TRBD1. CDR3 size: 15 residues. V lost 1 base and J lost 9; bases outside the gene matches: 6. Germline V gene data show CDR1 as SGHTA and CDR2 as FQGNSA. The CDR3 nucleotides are TGTGCCAGCAGCTTAGTGACAGGGGGCTTTAGTGAGCAGTTCTTC. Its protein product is CASSLVTGGFSEQFF.

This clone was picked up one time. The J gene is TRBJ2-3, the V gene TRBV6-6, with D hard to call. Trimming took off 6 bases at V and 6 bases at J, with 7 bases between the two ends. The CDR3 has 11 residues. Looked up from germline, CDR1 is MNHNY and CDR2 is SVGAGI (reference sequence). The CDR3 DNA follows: TGTGCCAGCAGCCCCTCGGATACGCAGTATTTT. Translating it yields CASSPSDTQYF.

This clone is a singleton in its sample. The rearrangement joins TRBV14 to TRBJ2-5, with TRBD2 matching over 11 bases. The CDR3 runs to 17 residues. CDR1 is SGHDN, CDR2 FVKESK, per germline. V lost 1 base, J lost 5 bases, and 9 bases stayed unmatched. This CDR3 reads CASSQGELAGGGETQYF. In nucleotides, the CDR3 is TGTGCCAGCAGCCAAGGGGAGCTAGCGGGGGGCGGTGAGACCCAGTACTTC.

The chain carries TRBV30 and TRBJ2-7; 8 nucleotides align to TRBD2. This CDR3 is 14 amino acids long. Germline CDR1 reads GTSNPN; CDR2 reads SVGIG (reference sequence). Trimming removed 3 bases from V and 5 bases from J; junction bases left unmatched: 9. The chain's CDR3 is CAWSAGLVVNEQYF. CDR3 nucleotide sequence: TGTGCCTGGAGCGCGGGACTAGTGGTTAACGAGCAGTACTTC.

CDR3 residues: CASILRDRRYNQPQHF. The CDR3 DNA reads as TGTGCCAGCATTCTACGGGACAGGCGATACAATCAGCCCCAGCATTTT. V usage is TRBV11-3 and J usage is TRBJ1-5; 8 bases fit TRBD1. V lost 7 bases and J lost 3; bases outside the gene matches: 11. CDR3 length: 16 residues. Germline CDR1 SGHNT, CDR2 YENEEA. The entire variable domain, with the rest obtained from reference TRBV11-3 and TRBJ1-5, is as follows: EAGVVQSPRYKIIEKKQPVAFWCNPISGHNTLYWYLQNLGQGPELLIRYENEEAVDDSQLPKDRFSAERLKGVDSTLKIQPAELGDSAVYLCASILRDRRYNQPQHFGDGTRLSIL.

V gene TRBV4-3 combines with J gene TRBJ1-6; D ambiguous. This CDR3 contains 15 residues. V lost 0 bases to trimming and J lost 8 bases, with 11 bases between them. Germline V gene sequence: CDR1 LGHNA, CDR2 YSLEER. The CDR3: CASSQELNRHSPLHF. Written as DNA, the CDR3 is TGCGCCAGCAGCCAAGAACTAAACCGGCATTCACCCCTCCACTTT.

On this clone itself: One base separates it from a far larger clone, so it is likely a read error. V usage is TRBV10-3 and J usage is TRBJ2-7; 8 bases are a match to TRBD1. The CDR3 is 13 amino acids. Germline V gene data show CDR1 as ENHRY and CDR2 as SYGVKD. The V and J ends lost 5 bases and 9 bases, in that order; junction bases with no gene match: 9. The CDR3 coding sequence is TGTGCCATCAGTAGGACAGGGTACCACGGGCAGTACTTC. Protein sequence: CAISRTGYHGQYF.

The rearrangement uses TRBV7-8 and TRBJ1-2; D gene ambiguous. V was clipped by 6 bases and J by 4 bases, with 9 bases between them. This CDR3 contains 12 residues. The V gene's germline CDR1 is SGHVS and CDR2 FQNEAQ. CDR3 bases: TGTGCCAGCAGTTACGAGGGCTATGGCTACACCTTC. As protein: CASSYEGYGYTF.